The T cell receptor beta chain under discussion was sequenced for a study of T cell responses to AZD1222 COVID-19 vaccine. V was cut by 0 bases and J by 0 bases, with 9 bases left in between. CDR3 length: 15 residues. Germline CDR1 is KGHSY and CDR2 is FQNENV. Clones were read by immunoSEQ multiplex PCR, and TCRdb kept only the in-frame ones, dropping some. Seen here are 200,000 or so clones, almost 95% observed once, and the top ten hold about 10%. The sequence was obtained from an adult in good health. The sample here was peripheral blood, taken on day 0 of AZD1222 vaccination. The chain employs TRBV16 and TRBJ2-7; no reliable D call. The CDR3 region has the DNA TGTGCCAGCAGCCAATCCGGCGGAAGCTCCTACGAGCAGTACGTC. It translates to CASSQSGGSSYEQYV.